This T cell receptor (beta chain) was captured in a study of blood T cell repertoires in COVID-19. The V gene end was trimmed by 2 bases and the J gene end by 2 bases; junction bases not matched to a gene: 8. The CDR3 is 17 residues long. CDR1 is SGHNT and CDR2 is YYREEE in the germline V gene (reference sequence). Produced via immunoSEQ multiplex PCR; TCRdb's table is partial and in-frame only. The sample shows approximately 140,000 clones, approximately 84% of them seen only once. The TCR comes from a woman of 80 years or more in a cohort sampled during active or convalescent COVID-19. The genes are TRBV5-4 and TRBJ2-1, with 9 positions matching TRBD2. Sequencing input: peripheral blood. CDR3 nucleotide sequence: TGTGCCAGCAGCTTAGGTAGGAGCGGGGGGCCCTACAATGAGCAGTTCTTC. It encodes CASSLGRSGGPYNEQFF.